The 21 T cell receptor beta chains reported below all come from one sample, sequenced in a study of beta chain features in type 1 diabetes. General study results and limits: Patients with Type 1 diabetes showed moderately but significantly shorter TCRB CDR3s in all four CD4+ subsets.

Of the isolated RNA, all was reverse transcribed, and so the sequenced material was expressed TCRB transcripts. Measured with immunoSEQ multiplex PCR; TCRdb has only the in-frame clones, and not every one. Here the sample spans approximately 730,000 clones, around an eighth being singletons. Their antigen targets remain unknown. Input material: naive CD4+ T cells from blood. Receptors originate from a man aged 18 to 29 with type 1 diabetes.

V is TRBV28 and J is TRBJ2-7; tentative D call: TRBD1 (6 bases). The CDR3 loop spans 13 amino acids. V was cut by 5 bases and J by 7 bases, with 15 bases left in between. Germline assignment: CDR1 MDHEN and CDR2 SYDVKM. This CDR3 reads CASSTSGELEQYF. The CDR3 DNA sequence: TGTGCCAGCAGTACATCAGGGGAACTGGAGCAGTACTTC.

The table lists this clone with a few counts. The CDR3 DNA follows: TGTGCCAGCAGTCCCCAGACAGGTCCCCGTGCGACTGCCTATGGCTACACCTTC. It encodes CASSPQTGPRATAYGYTF. The V gene is TRBV2, the J gene TRBJ1-2, with D perhaps TRBD1 (6 bases). Trimming pared 5 bases from V and 4 bases from J, leaving 26 bases between. CDR3 length: 18 residues. The germline V gene encodes CDR1 SNHLY and CDR2 FYNNEI.

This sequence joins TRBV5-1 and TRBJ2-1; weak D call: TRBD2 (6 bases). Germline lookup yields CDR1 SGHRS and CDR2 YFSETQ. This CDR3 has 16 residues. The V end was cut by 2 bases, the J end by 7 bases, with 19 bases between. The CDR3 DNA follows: TGCGCCAGCAGCTTTGATCCCGGGACTGATAGGAATGAGCAGTTCTTC. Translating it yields CASSFDPGTDRNEQFF.

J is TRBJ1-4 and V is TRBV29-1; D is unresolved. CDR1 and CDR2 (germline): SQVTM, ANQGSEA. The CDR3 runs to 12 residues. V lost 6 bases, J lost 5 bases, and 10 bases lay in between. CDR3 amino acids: CSVATPNEKLFF. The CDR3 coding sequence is TGCAGCGTCGCGACCCCGAATGAAAAACTGTTTTTT.

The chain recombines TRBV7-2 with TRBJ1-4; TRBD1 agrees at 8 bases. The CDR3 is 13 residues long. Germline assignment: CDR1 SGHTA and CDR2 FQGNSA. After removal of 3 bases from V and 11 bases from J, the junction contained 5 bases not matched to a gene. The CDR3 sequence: CASSFGQGAKLFF. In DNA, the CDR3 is TGTGCCAGCAGCTTTGGGCAGGGGGCCAAACTGTTTTTT.

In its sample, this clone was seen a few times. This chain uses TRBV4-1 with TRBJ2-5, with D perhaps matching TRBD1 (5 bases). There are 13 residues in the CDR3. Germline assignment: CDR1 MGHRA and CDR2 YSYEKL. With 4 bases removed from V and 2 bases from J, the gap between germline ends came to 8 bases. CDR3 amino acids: CASSRTGQETQYF. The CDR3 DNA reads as TGCGCCAGCAGCCGTACAGGTCAAGAGACCCAGTACTTC.

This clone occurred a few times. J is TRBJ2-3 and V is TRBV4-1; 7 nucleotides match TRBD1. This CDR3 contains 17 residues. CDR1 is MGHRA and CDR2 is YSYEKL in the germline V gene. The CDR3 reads CAPPRQGQINCTDTQYF. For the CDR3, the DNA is TGCGCTCCCCCGAGGCAGGGACAGATAAATTGCACAGATACGCAGTATTTT.

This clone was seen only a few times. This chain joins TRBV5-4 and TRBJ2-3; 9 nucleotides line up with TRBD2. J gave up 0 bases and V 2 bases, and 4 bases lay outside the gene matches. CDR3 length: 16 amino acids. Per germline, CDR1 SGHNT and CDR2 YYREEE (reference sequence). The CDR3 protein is CASSLSGGYSTDTQYF. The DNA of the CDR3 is TGTGCCAGCAGCTTAAGCGGGGGGTACAGCACAGATACGCAGTATTTT.

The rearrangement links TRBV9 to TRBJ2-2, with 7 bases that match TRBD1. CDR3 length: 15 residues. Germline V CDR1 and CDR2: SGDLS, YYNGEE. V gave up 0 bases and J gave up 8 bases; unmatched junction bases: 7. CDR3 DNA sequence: TGTGCCAGCAGCGTAGCTACGAGGGGACAGGGGGAGCTGTTTTTT. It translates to CASSVATRGQGELFF.

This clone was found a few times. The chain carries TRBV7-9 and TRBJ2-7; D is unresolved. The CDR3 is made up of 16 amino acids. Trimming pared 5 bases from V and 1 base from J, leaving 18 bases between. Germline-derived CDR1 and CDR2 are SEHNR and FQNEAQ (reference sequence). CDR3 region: CASSPPPFGGSYEQYF. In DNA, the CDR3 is TGTGCCAGCAGCCCGCCTCCTTTCGGCGGATCCTACGAGCAGTACTTC.

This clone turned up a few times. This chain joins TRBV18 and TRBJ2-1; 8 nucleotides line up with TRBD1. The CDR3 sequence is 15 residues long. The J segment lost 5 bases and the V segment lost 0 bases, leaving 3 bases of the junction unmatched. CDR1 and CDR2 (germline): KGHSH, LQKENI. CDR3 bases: TGTGCCAGCTCACCACCCGGGACAGGCGACAATGAGCAGTTCTTC. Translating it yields CASSPPGTGDNEQFF.

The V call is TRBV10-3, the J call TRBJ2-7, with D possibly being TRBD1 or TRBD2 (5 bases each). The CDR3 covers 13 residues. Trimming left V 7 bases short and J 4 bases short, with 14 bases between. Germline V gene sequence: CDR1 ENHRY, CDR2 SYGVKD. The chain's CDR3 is CAINGGPRYEQYF. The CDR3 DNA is TGTGCCATCAATGGGGGACCACGATACGAGCAGTACTTC.

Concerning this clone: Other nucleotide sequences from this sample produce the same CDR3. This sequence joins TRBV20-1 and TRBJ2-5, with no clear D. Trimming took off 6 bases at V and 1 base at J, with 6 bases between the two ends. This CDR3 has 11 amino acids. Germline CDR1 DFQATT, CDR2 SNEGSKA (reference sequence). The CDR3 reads CSARSQETQYF. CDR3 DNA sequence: TGCAGTGCACGGTCCCAAGAGACCCAGTACTTC.

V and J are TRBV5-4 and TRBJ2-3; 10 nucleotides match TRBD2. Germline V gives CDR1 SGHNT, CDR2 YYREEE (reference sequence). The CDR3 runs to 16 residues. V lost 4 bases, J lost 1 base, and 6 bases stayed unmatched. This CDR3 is CASSPSLAGGTDTQYF. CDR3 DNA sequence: TGTGCCAGCAGCCCTTCTCTAGCGGGGGGCACAGATACGCAGTATTTT.

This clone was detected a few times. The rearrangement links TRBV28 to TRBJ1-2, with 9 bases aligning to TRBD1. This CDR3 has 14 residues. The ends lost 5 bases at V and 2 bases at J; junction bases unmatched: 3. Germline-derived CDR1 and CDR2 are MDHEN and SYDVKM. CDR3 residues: CASSAGQGNYGYTF. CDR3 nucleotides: TGTGCCAGCAGTGCCGGACAGGGGAACTATGGCTACACCTTC.

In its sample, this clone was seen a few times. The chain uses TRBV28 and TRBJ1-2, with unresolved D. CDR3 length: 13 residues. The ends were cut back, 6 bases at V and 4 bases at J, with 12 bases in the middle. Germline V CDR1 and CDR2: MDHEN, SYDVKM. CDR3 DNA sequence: TGTGCCAGCAGCACTCAGGTCCGCTATGGCTACACCTTC. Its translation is CASSTQVRYGYTF.

The CDR3 bases are TGTGCCAGCAGTGAAGCGAAACACCTCTATGGCTACACCTTC. Residues: CASSEAKHLYGYTF. The gene calls are TRBV2 and TRBJ1-2; no firm D call. CDR3 size: 14 residues. Germline V gene data show CDR1 as SNHLY and CDR2 as FYNNEI. Trimming stripped 0 bases from V and 4 bases from J, with 9 bases between. The variable domain in full, completed from reference TRBV2 and TRBJ1-2, reads EPEVTQTPSHQVTQMGQEVILRCVPISNHLYFYWYRQILGQKVEFLVSFYNNEISEKSEIFDDQFSVERPDGSNFTLKIRSTKLEDSAMYFCASSEAKHLYGYTFGSGTRLTVV.

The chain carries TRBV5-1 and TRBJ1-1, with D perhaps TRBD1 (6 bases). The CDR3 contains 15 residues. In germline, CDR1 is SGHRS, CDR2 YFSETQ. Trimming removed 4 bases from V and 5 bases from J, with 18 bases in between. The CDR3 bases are TGCGCCAGCAGCCTCACCGGGGGGCGAGGGACTGAAGCTTTCTTT. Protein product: CASSLTGGRGTEAFF.

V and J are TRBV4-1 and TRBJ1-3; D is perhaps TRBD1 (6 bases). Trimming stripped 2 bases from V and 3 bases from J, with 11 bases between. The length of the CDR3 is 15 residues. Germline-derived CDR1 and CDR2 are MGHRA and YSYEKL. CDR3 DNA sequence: TGCGCCAGCAGCCAACTGGCAGGGGTTGGAAACACCATATATTTT. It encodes CASSQLAGVGNTIYF.

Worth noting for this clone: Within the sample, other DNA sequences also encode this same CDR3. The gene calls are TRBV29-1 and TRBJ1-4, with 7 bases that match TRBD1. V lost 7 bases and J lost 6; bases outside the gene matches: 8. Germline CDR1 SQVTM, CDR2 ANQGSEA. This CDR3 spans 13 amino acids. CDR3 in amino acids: CSAQGVRDEKLFF. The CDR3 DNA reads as TGCAGCGCGCAGGGGGTGCGCGATGAAAAACTGTTTTTT.

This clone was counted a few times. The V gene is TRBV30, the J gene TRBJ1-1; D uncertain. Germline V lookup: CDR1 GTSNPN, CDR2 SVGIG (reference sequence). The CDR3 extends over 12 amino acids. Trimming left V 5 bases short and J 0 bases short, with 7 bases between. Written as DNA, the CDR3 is TGTGCCTGGGTTGACATGAACACTGAAGCTTTCTTT. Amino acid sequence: CAWVDMNTEAFF.